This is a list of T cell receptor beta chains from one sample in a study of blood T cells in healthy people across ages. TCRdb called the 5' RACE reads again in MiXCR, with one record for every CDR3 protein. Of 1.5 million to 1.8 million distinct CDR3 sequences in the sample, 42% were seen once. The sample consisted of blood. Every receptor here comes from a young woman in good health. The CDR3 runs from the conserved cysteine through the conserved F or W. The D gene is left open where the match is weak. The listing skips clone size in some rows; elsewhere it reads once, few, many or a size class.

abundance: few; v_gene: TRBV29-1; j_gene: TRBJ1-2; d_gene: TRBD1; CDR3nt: TGCAGCGTTGAACGGGACAGGGAGTTCGGCTACACCTTC; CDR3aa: CSVERDREFGYTF
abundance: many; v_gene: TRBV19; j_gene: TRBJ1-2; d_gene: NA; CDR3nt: TGTGCCAGCAGCATTGGGGTGGGCTACACCTTC; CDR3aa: CASSIGVGYTF
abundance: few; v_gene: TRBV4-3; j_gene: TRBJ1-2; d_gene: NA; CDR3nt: TGCGCCAGCAGCCAGACCCAGACAGACTACTATGGCTACACCTTC; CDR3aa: CASSQTQTDYYGYTF
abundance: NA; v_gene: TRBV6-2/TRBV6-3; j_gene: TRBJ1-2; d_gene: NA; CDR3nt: TGTGCCAGCACAAAAGGGCAGGCCGGGAATGGCTACACCTTC; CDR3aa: CASTKGQAGNGYTF
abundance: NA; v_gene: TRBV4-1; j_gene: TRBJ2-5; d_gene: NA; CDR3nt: TGCGCCAGCAGCCACATACTCCGTGAGCAGTACTTC; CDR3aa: CASSHILREQYF
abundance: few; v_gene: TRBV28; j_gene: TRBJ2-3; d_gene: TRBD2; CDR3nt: TGTGCCAGCAGTTTATTCCCCCGACTAGCGGACACAGATACGCAGTATTTT; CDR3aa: CASSLFPRLADTDTQYF
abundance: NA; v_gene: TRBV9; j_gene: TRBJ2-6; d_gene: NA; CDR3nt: TGTGCCAGCAGCGCCCCTGCCGGGGCCAACGTCCTGACTTTC; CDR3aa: CASSAPAGANVLTF
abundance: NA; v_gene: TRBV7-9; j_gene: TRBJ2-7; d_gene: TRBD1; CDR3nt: TGTGCCAGCAGCTTCGGACAGGGCGAGCAGTACTTC; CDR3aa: CASSFGQGEQYF
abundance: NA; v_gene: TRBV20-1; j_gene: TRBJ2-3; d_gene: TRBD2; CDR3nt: TGCAGTGCTTCACTGACTAGCGGGGGGTCCGATACGCAGTATTTT; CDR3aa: CSASLTSGGSDTQYF
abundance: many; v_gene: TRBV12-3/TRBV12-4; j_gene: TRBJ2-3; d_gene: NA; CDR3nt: TGTGCCAGCAGTTTAGCTGCGTCATATACGCAGTATTTT; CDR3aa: CASSLAASYTQYF
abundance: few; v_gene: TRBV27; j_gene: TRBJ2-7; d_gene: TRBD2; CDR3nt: TGTGCCAGCAAGTATGGGGCTAGCGGATACGAGCAGTACTTC; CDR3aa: CASKYGASGYEQYF
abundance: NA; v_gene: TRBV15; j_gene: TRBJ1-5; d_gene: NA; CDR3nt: TGTGCCACCAACAGGCAGATCAATCAGCCCCAGCATTTT; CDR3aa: CATNRQINQPQHF
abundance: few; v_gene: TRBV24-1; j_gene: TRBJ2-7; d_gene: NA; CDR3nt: TGTGCCACCAGTGAGGGTCTTAGCTCCTACGAGCAGTACTTC; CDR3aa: CATSEGLSSYEQYF
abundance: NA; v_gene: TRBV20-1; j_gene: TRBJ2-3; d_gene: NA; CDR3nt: TGCAGTGCTTTGGCCACAGATACGCAGTATTTT; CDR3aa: CSALATDTQYF
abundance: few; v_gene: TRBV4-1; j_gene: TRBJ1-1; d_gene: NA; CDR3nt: TGCGCCAGCATGAGGGATCTGGGGTCTGAAGCTTTCTTT; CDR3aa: CASMRDLGSEAFF
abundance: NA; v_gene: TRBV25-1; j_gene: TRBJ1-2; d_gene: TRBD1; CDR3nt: TGTGTCAGCAGTGAATTGACAGGGTGGAAAAATGGCTACACCTTC; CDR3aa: CVSSELTGWKNGYTF
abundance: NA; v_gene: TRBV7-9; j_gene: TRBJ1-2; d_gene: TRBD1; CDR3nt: TGTGCCAGCAGCTTAATGACAGGGGGACTTTCAGCTAACTATGGCTACACCTTC; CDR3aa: CASSLMTGGLSANYGYTF
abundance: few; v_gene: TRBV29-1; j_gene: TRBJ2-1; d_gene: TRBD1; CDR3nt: TGCAGCGTCCACCTCCGGGACAGCTACAATGAGCAGTTCTTC; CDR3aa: CSVHLRDSYNEQFF
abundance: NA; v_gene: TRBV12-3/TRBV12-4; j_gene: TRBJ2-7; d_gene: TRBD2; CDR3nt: TGTGCCAGCAGAATAGCGGGTACCTACGAGCAGTACTTC; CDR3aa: CASRIAGTYEQYF
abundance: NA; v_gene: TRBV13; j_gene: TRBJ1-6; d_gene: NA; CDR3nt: TGTGCCAGCAGCCCCCGGACAACCTATAATTCACCCCCCCACTTT; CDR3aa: CASSPRTTYNSPPHF
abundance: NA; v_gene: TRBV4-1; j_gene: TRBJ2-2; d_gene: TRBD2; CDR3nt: TGCGCCAGCTCTCGGGTAGCGGGGGACACCGGGGAGCTGTTTTTT; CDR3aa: CASSRVAGDTGELFF
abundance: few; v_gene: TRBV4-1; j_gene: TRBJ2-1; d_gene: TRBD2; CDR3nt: TGCGCCAGCAGCCAGCAAGCGGGGGCCTACAATGAGCAGTTCTTC; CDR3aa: CASSQQAGAYNEQFF
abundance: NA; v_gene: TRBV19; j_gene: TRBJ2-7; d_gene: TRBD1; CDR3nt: TGTGCCAGTAGTCCCACGACAGGGTCCTACAATGAGCAGTACTTC; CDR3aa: CASSPTTGSYNEQYF
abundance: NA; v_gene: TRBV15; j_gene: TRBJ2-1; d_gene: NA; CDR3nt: TGTGCCACCAACAAGGGGGACTATTACAATGAGCAGTTCTTC; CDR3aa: CATNKGDYYNEQFF
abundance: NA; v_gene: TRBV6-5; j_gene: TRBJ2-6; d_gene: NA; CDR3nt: TGTGCCAGCAGTTACTCGAGCAGGGCCGGGGCCAACGTCCTGACTTTC; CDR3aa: CASSYSSRAGANVLTF
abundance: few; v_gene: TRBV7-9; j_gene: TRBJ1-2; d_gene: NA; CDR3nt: TGTGCCAGCAGCTCCCCAGGGGCCTATGGCTACACCTTC; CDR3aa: CASSSPGAYGYTF
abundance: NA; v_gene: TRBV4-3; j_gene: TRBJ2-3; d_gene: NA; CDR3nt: TGCGCCAGCAGCCAAGATAGACAGGCCCTCACCCGCACAGATACGCAGTATTTT; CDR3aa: CASSQDRQALTRTDTQYF
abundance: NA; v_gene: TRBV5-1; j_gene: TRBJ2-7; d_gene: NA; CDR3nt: TGCGCCAGCAGCGCCCCAGGGACAAACTACGAGCAGTACTTC; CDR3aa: CASSAPGTNYEQYF
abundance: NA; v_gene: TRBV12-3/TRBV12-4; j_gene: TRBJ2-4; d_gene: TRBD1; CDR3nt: TGTGCCAGCAGTTCCCTAGGGACAGAAAACATTCAGTACTTC; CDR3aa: CASSSLGTENIQYF
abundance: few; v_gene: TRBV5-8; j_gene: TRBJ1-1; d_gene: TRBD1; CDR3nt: TGTGCCAGCAGCTTTTCCAGGGGGCCTGAAGCTTTCTTT; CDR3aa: CASSFSRGPEAFF
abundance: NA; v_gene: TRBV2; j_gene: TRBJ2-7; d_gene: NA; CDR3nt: TGTGCCAGCAGGGAGGAAAGCCTCCGTGGGCAGTACTTC; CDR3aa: CASREESLRGQYF
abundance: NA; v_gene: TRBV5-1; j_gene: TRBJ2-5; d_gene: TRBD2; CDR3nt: TGCGCCGGCAGAGCGGGAAGGTACCAAGAGACCCAGTACTTC; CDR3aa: CAGRAGRYQETQYF
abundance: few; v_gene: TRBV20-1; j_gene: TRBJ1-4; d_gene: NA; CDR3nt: TGCAGTGCTAGAGGTCCTCGCCCCAGAACTGATGAAAAACTGTTTTTT; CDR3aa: CSARGPRPRTDEKLFF
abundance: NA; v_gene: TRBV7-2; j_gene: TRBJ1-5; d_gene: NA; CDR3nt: TGTGCCAGCAGCTTAGTGGGCAAGTATAGCAATCAGCCCCAGCATTTT; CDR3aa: CASSLVGKYSNQPQHF
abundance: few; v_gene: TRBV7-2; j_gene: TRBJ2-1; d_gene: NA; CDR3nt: TGTGCCAGCAGCTTAAGCAGCACCCGCTCCTACAATGAGCAGTTCTTC; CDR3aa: CASSLSSTRSYNEQFF
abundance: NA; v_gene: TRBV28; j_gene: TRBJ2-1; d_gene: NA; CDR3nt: TGTGCCAGCAGCCTAGTACAGGGACGGGTCAATGAGCAGTTCTTC; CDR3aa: CASSLVQGRVNEQFF
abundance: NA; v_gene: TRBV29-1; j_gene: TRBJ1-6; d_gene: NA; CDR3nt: TGCAGCGCCGGGACCCAAGGCTCACCCCTCCACTTT; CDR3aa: CSAGTQGSPLHF
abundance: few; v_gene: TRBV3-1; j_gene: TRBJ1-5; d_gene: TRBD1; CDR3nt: TGTGCCAGCAGCCACACGCTCGGACAGGCAAATCAGCCCCAGCATTTT; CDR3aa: CASSHTLGQANQPQHF
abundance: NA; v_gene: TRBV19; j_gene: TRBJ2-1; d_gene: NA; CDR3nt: TGTGCCAGTAGTATCTCTTACATAAATGAGCAGTTCTTC; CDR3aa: CASSISYINEQFF
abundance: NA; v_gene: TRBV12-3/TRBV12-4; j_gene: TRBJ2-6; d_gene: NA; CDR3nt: TGTGCCAGCAGTTCGCCAGGGGCTGGGGCCAACGTCCTGACTTTC; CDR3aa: CASSSPGAGANVLTF
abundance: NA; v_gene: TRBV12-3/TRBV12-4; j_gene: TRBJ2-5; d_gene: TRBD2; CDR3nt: TGTGCCAGCAGTCTAGGGACTAGCGGGGGAAAAGAGACCCAGTACTTC; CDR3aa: CASSLGTSGGKETQYF
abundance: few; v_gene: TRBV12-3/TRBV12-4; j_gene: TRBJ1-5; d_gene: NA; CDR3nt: TGTGCCAGCAGTTTAGGGGGAGCGCGTAGCAATCAGCCCCAGCATTTT; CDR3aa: CASSLGGARSNQPQHF
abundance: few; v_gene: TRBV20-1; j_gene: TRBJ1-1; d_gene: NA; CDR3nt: TGCAGTGCTAGAGATCGAAGGGGGATGGACACTGAAGCTTTCTTT; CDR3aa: CSARDRRGMDTEAFF
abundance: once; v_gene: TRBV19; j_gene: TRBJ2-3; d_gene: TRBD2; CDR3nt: TGTGCCACTGCGGGGGGGGCTGCAGATACGCAGTATTTT; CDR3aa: CATAGGAADTQYF
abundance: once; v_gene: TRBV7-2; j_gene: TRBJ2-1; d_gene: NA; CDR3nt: TGTGCCAGCAGCTTTGAGGGCCTAGTGGACAATGAGCAGTTCTTC; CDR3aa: CASSFEGLVDNEQFF
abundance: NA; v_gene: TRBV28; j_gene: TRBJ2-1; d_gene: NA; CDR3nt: TGTGCCAGCAAGCGCGCGAGCTCCTACAATGAGCAGTTCTTC; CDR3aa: CASKRASSYNEQFF
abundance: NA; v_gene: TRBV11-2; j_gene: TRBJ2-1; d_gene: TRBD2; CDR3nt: TGTGCCAGCAGCTCCAACCTACTAGCGGGAGAGGTCAATGAGCAGTTCTTC; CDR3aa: CASSSNLLAGEVNEQFF
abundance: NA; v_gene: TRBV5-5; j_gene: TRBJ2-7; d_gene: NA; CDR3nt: TGTGCCAGCAGCTTGCTCGTCCAGGCCAACTACGAGCAGTACTTC; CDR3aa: CASSLLVQANYEQYF
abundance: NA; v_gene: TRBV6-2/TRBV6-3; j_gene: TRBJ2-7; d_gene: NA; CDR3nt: TGTGCCAGCAGGACGACTAGGGCCCCCTACGAGCAGTACTTC; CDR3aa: CASRTTRAPYEQYF